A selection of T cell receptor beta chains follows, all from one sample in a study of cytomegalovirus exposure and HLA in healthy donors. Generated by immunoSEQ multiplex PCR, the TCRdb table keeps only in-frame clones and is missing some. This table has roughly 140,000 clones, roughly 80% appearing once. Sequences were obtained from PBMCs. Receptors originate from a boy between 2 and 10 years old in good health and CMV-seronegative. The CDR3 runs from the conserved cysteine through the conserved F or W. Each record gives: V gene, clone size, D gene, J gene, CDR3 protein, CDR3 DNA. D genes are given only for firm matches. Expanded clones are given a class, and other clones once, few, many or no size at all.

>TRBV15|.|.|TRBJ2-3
CATSRSGGDSPDTQYF
TGTGCCACCAGCAGATCGGGCGGGGACAGTCCAGATACGCAGTATTTT
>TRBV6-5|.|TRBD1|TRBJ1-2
CASREGAPNYGYTF
TGTGCCAGCAGAGAGGGGGCTCCTAACTATGGCTACACCTTC
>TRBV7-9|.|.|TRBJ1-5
CASRGRGSNQPQHF
TGTGCCAGCAGGGGGAGGGGCAGTAATCAGCCCCAGCATTTT
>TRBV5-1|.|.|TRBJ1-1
CASSSIGSRDTEAFF
TGCGCCAGCAGCTCGATAGGATCGAGGGACACTGAAGCTTTCTTT
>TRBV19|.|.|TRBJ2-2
CASSIQTNTGELFF
TGTGCCAGTAGTATTCAAACGAACACCGGGGAGCTGTTTTTT
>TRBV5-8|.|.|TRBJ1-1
CAGKRMNTEAFF
TGTGCCGGCAAGAGAATGAACACTGAAGCTTTCTTT
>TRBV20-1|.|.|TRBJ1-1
CSASRSTEAFF
TGCAGTGCTAGCCGCAGCACTGAAGCTTTCTTT
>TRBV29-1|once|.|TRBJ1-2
CSVDGPPGYGYTF
TGCAGCGTTGATGGCCCGCCTGGCTATGGCTACACCTTC
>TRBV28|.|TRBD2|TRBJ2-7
CASLAGGSYEQYF
TGTGCCAGTTTAGCGGGAGGGTCCTACGAGCAGTACTTC
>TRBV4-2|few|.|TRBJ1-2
CASTIGGLEGYTF
TGTGCCAGCACTATTGGGGGCTTGGAGGGCTACACCTTC
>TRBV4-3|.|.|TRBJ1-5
CASSQVSGSNQPQHF
TGCGCCAGCAGCCAAGTGTCCGGTAGCAATCAGCCCCAGCATTTT
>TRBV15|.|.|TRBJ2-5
CATSRVTSFGETQYF
TGTGCCACCAGCAGAGTAACGAGCTTCGGAGAGACCCAGTACTTC
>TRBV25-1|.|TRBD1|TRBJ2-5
CASSELTGGSQETQYF
TGTGCCAGCAGTGAATTAACAGGGGGATCGCAAGAGACCCAGTACTTC
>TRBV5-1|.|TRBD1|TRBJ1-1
CASRPDRVAEAFF
TGCGCCAGCAGACCGGACAGGGTCGCTGAAGCTTTCTTT
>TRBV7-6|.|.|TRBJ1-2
CASSLVPGNYGYTF
TGTGCCAGCAGCTTAGTCCCAGGGAACTATGGCTACACCTTC
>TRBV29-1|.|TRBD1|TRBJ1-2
CSAQTGTEANYGYTF
TGCAGCGCCCAAACCGGGACAGAGGCTAACTATGGCTACACCTTC
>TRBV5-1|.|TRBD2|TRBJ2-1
CASSSTTSGEDNEQFF
TGCGCCAGCAGCTCCACCACTAGCGGGGAAGACAATGAGCAGTTCTTC
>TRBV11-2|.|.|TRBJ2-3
CASSLLGPDTQYF
TGTGCCAGCAGCTTACTGGGGCCAGATACGCAGTATTTT
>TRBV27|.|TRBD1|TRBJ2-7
CASSLGRTGVLEQYF
TGTGCCAGCAGTTTGGGAAGGACAGGGGTTCTCGAGCAGTACTTC
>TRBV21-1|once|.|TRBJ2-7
CASSKQGLEQYF
TGTGCCAGCAGCAAACAGGGTCTCGAGCAGTACTTC
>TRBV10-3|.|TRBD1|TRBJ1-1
CAIKTGPNTEAFF
TGTGCCATCAAGACAGGGCCGAACACTGAAGCTTTCTTT
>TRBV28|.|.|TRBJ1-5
CASSLAGYLNQPQHF
TGTGCCAGCAGTTTAGCGGGATATCTAAATCAGCCCCAGCATTTT
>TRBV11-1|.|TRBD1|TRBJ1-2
CASNSIRPGQGYGYTF
TGTGCCAGCAACTCAATACGACCTGGACAGGGTTATGGCTACACCTTC
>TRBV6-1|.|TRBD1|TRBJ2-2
CASSEPGQGALTGELFF
TGTGCCAGCAGTGAACCCGGACAGGGGGCGCTCACCGGGGAGCTGTTTTTT
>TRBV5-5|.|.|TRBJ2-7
CASSTNYEQYF
TGTGCCAGCAGCACAAACTACGAGCAGTACTTC
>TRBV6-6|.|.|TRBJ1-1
CASRPTALGEAFF
TGTGCCAGCAGACCCACGGCCCTAGGTGAAGCTTTCTTT
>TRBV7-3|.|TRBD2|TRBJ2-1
CASSPRTSGSRNEQFF
TGTGCCAGCAGCCCCAGGACTAGCGGGAGTAGGAATGAGCAGTTCTTC
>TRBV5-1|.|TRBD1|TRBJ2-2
CASSLRQGGTGELFF
TGCGCCAGCAGCTTGAGACAGGGGGGGACCGGGGAGCTGTTTTTT
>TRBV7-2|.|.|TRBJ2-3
CASSLLTSTDTQYF
TGTGCCAGCAGCTTACTTACTAGCACAGATACGCAGTATTTT
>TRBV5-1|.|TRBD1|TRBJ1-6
CASSSDRGSSPLHF
TGCGCCAGCAGCTCGGACAGGGGATCATCACCCCTCCACTTT
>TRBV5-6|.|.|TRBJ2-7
CASSLLGVGTYEQYF
TGTGCCAGCAGCTTGCTCGGGGTAGGGACCTACGAGCAGTACTTC
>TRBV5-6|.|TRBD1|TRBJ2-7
CASSLTRQGLYEQYF
TGTGCCAGCAGCTTGACGAGACAGGGCCTCTACGAGCAGTACTTC
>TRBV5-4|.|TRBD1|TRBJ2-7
CASSLRDSSAEQYF
TGTGCCAGCAGCCTACGGGACAGCAGTGCCGAGCAGTACTTC
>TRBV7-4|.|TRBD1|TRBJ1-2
CAGVPQGARDGYTF
TGTGCCGGAGTCCCCCAGGGGGCGCGTGATGGCTACACCTTC
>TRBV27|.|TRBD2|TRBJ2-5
CASSPPWGRAFEQYF
TGTGCCAGCAGTCCTCCTTGGGGGAGGGCCTTTGAGCAGTACTTC
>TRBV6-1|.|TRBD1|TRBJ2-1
CASRRTGAYNEQFF
TGTGCCAGCAGAAGGACAGGGGCCTACAATGAGCAGTTCTTC
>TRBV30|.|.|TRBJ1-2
CAWSPRTDYYGYTF
TGTGCCTGGAGTCCCCGGACGGACTATTATGGCTACACCTTC
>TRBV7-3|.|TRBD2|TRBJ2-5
CASSSNGLAGETQYF
TGTGCCAGCAGCTCGAATGGACTAGCGGGGGAGACCCAGTACTTC
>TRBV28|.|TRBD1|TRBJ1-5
CASRNNRGLQPQHF
TGTGCCAGCAGAAACAACAGGGGGCTTCAGCCCCAGCATTTT
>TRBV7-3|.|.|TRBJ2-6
CASSLSGAGANVLTF
TGTGCCAGCAGCCTCTCGGGAGCCGGGGCCAACGTCCTGACTTTC
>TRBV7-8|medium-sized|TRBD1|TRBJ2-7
CASRLGQGPSYEQYF
TGTGCCAGCAGACTTGGACAGGGACCCTCCTACGAGCAGTACTTC
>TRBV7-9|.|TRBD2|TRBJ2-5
CASSRPIPSGSGETQYF
TGTGCCAGCAGCCGACCTATCCCTAGCGGGAGTGGTGAGACCCAGTACTTC
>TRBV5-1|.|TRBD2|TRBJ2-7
CASSSTGLAGGPYEQYF
TGCGCCAGCAGCTCGACGGGACTAGCGGGAGGGCCCTACGAGCAGTACTTC
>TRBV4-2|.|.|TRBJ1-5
CASSQEEGLGDNQPQHF
TGTGCCAGCAGCCAAGAAGAGGGACTGGGGGACAATCAGCCCCAGCATTTT
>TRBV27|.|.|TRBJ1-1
CASRFGDEAFF
TGTGCCAGCAGGTTTGGAGACGAAGCTTTCTTT
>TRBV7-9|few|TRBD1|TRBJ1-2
CASSSYRTGGYGYTF
TGTGCCAGCAGCTCCTACCGGACAGGGGGATATGGCTACACCTTC
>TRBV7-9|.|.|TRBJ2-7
CASSLRDSYEQYF
TGTGCCAGCAGCTTACGGGACTCCTACGAGCAGTACTTC
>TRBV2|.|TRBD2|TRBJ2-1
CADLAGVGNEQFF
TGTGCGGACCTGGCGGGAGTAGGAAATGAGCAGTTCTTC